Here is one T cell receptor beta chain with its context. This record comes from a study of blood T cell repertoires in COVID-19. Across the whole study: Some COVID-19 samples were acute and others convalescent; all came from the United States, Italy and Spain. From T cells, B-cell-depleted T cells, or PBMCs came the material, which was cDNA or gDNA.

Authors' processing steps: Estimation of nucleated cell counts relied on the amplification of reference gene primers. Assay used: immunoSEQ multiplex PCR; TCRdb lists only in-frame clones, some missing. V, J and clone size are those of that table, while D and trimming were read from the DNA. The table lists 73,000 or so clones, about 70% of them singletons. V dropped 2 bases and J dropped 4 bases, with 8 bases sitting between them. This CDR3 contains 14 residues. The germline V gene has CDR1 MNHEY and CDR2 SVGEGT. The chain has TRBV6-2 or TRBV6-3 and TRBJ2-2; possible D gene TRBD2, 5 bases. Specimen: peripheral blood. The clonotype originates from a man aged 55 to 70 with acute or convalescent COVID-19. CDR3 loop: CASSYAEGTGELFF. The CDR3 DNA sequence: TGTGCCAGCAGTTACGCAGAGGGCACCGGGGAGCTGTTTTTT.